The 5 T cell receptor beta chains presented below share a single source sample, sequenced in a study of OX40 agonist ivuxolimab in advanced cancers. Library preparation was by the immunoSEQ multiplex PCR assay. TCRdb provides this immuneACCESS table in a form limited to in-frame rearrangements. Some clones are lacking; in checked studies, under half of them reflect an unresolved V gene, and why the rest are absent is not known. The sample table shows 53,000 or so clones, and about four fifths are seen once. Around 4.3% of the sample comes from the top ten. Source: CD4+ or CD8+ T cells sorted from blood, taken in a trial of the OX40 agonist ivuxolimab. Source of these receptors: an adult with an advanced solid tumor such as melanoma, head and neck, liver or kidney cancer.

This chain uses TRBV5-5 with TRBJ2-3, with 7 bases lining up with TRBD2. This CDR3 spans 17 amino acids. From germline, CDR1 is SGHKS and CDR2 YYEKEE (reference sequence). The ends lost 2 bases at V and 0 bases at J; junction bases unmatched: 9. The CDR3 coding sequence is TGTGCCAGCAGCTTTGCTAGCGGACAAACTAGCACAGATACGCAGTATTTT. Its translation: CASSFASGQTSTDTQYF. The variable domain in full, completed from reference TRBV5-5 and TRBJ2-3, reads DAGVTQSPTHLIKTRGQQVTLRCSPISGHKSVSWYQQVLGQGPQFIFQYYEKEERGRGNFPDRFSARQFPNYSSELNVNALLLGDSALYLCASSFASGQTSTDTQYFGPGTRLTVL.

The chain employs TRBV5-4 and TRBJ2-1; 7 positions match TRBD2. This CDR3 is built from 16 residues. The germline CDR1 and CDR2 sequences are SGHNT and YYREEE (reference sequence). After removal of 0 bases from V and 2 bases from J, the junction contained 5 bases not matched to a gene. CDR3: CASSLAFSGAYNEQFF. CDR3 nucleotides: TGTGCCAGCAGCTTGGCTTTCAGCGGGGCCTACAATGAGCAGTTCTTC.

V gene TRBV5-1 combines with J gene TRBJ2-5; 9 bases agree with TRBD2. Germline-derived CDR1 and CDR2 are SGHRS and YFSETQ. With V trimmed by 0 bases and J by 2 bases, 2 bases remained unmatched. The CDR3 runs 15 residues. CDR3 bases: TGCGCCAGCAGCTTGGCTAGCGGGATACAAGAGACCCAGTACTTC. Translated, it gives CASSLASGIQETQYF.

The J gene is TRBJ2-7, the V gene TRBV19; D is possibly TRBD1 or TRBD2 (5 bases each). Germline V gene data show CDR1 as LNHDA and CDR2 as SQIVND (reference sequence). V lost 3 bases to trimming and J lost 2 bases, with 14 bases between them. This CDR3 spans 15 amino acids. The CDR3 region is CASSIGANAPYEQYF. CDR3 in DNA: TGTGCCAGTAGTATCGGGGCAAATGCTCCCTACGAGCAGTACTTC.

CDR3 bases: TGTGCCAGCAGTCGACAGAACAATGAGCAGTTCTTC. Protein product: CASSRQNNEQFF. The V gene is TRBV6-5, the J gene TRBJ2-1; D possibly corresponds to TRBD1 (5 bases). V was shortened by 5 bases and J by 5 bases, with 7 bases between the two germline ends. The V gene's germline CDR1 is MNHEY and CDR2 SVGAGI. The CDR3 spans 12 residues.